The clone carrying this TCR beta chain turned up a few times. TCRdb passed the 5' RACE reads through MiXCR, listing each CDR3 protein once. Here the sample spans about 130,000 distinct CDR3 sequences, approximately 14% being singletons. This entry comes from a study of CD8 T cells in ankylosing spondylitis. The sequence derives from a female donor with ankylosing spondylitis or in good health (not recorded which). What was sequenced was blood, either unsorted or a sorted T cell fraction (not recorded which).

In DNA form, the CDR3 reads TGTGCCAGCAGTTTAGAAGGGACCCGTGCGCAGTATTTT. Residues: CASSLEGTRAQYF. This chain connects TRBV12-3 or TRBV12-4 to TRBJ2-3; either TRBD1 or TRBD2 may supply D (5 bases each). V was trimmed by 1 base and J by 10 bases, leaving 12 bases between them. The CDR3 sequence is 13 residues long.